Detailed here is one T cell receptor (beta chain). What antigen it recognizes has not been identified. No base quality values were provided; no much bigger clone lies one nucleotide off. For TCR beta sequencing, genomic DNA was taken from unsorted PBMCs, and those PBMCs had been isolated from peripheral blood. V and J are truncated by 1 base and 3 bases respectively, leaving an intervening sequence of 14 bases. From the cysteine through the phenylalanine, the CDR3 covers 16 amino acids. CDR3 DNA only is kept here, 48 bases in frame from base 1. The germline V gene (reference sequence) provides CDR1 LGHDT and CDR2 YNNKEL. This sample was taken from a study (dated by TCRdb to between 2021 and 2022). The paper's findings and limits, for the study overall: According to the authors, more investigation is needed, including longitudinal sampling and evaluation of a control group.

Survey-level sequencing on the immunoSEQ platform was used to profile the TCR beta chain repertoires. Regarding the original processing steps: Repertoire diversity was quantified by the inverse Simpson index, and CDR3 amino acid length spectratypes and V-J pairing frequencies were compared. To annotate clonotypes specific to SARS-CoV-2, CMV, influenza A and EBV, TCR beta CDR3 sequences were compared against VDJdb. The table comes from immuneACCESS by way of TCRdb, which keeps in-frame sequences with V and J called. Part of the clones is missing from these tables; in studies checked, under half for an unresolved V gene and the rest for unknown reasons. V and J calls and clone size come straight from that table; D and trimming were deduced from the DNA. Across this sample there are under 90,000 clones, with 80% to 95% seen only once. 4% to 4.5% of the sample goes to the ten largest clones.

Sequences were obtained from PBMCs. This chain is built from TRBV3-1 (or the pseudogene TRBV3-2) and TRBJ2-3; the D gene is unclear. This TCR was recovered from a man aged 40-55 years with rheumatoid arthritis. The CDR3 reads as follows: CASSQVRPGKTDTQYF. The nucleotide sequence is TGTGCCAGCAGCCAAGTCCGCCCCGGAAAAACAGATACGCAGTATTTT.